This TCR beta chain was recovered during a study of T cell repertoires in ileal Crohn's disease. Whole-study results and caveats: Mucosal expansions were suggested to be mainly CD8 T cells.

The CDR3 contains 14 residues. Trimming cost V 1 base and J 0 bases, with 4 bases left between them. Germline loops: CDR1 SGDLS, CDR2 YYNGEE. Eligibility required adulthood, ileal or ileocolonic Crohn's disease and indicated ileocolonic resection. Assay used: immunoSEQ multiplex PCR; TCRdb lists only in-frame clones, some missing. Of thousands of clones listed, 76% were seen once; the top ten hold 13%. Concerning this clone itself: What it binds is unknown.

The chain recombines TRBV9 with TRBJ1-4; D unresolved. Source material: ileal tissue. The receptor's source is an adult with Crohn's disease. The CDR3 DNA reads TGTGCCAGCAGCGTAACGGCAACTAATGAAAAACTGTTTTTT. Encoded protein: CASSVTATNEKLFF.